Detailed here is one TCR beta chain. The data are from a study of cytomegalovirus exposure and HLA in healthy donors. 60 Vbeta and 13 Jbeta primers were used in PCR. Sequenced by immunoSEQ multiplex PCR; TCRdb stores in-frame clones only, minus some. Here the sample spans under 300,000 clones, about 81% being singletons. Germline lookup yields CDR1 KGHSH and CDR2 LQKENI. J lost 7 bases, V lost 0 bases, and 8 bases had no gene match. This CDR3 has 15 amino acids. What was sequenced was PBMCs. J is TRBJ2-5 and V is TRBV18, with 7 bases that match TRBD2. The sequence was obtained from a woman aged 55-69 years in good health and CMV-seropositive. The CDR3 reads CASSPPGRETTTQYF. In nucleotides, the CDR3 is TGTGCCAGCTCACCACCGGGGCGGGAGACTACGACCCAGTACTTC.